The 29 T cell receptor beta chains below all came from one sample that was sequenced in a study of blood T cell repertoires in COVID-19. The protocol was immunoSEQ multiplex PCR, while the TCRdb copy is restricted to in-frame clones and leaves out a portion. The data show about 310,000 clones, approximately 91% seen once. The sample consisted of PBMCs or T cells enriched from blood (not recorded which). The receptors come from a woman aged 40 to 49 who had recovered from COVID-19.

The chain joins TRBV30 to TRBJ1-3, with a possible D match to TRBD1 (5 bases). Germline values: CDR1 GTSNPN, CDR2 SVGIG (reference sequence). This CDR3 comprises 13 residues. V was cut by 7 bases and J by 1 base, with 11 bases left in between. The CDR3 nucleotides are TGTGCCTTCACGGGGGGGTCTGGAAACACCATATATTTT. Its protein is CAFTGGSGNTIYF.

There are a few counts of this clone. The chain carries TRBV7-6 and TRBJ2-3; D possibly corresponds to TRBD2 (7 bases). This CDR3 has 15 residues. Germline values: CDR1 SGHVS, CDR2 FNYEAQ. Trimming stripped 5 bases from V and 5 bases from J, with 17 bases between. CDR3 region: CASSGGRGAGDTQYF. The DNA of the CDR3 is TGTGCCAGCAGCGGAGGTCGGGGGGCTGGAGATACGCAGTATTTT.

Only a few counts were recorded for this clone. The CDR3 spells CASFTGHSYEQYF. As DNA, the CDR3 is TGTGCCAGTTTCACGGGACACTCCTACGAGCAGTACTTC. The V call is TRBV28, the J call TRBJ2-7; D may be TRBD1 (6 bases). Germline CDR1 MDHEN, CDR2 SYDVKM. CDR3 size: 13 residues. V lost 9 bases, J lost 0 bases, and 12 bases lay in between.

V usage is TRBV5-6 and J usage is TRBJ2-5; tentatively, D is TRBD2 (5 bases). The V gene's germline CDR1 is SGHDT and CDR2 YYEEEE. V shed 4 bases and J shed 0 bases, with 16 bases lying between them. The CDR3 sequence is 16 residues long. The CDR3, as DNA: TGTGCCAGCAGCCTTGGTAGGACGGGGTACCAAGAGACCCAGTACTTC. It specifies CASSLGRTGYQETQYF.

The V gene is TRBV6-6, the J gene TRBJ1-2, with 9 nucleotides matching TRBD1. The V gene end was trimmed by 4 bases and the J gene end by 5 bases; junction bases not matched to a gene: 8. CDR1 and CDR2 (germline): MNHNY, SVGAGI (reference sequence). CDR3 length: 15 amino acids. Here the CDR3 reads CASSSTTGGPYGYTF. The CDR3 coding sequence is TGTGCCAGCAGTTCTACGACAGGGGGTCCTTATGGCTACACCTTC.

The chain couples TRBV19 to TRBJ2-7; 8 positions match TRBD2. Germline V gene sequence: CDR1 LNHDA, CDR2 SQIVND (reference sequence). The junction had 4 bases not matched to a gene; V was cut back by 3 bases and J by 0 bases. The CDR3 contains 15 residues. The CDR3 protein is CASSIGGTSSYEQYF. In DNA, the CDR3 is TGTGCCAGTAGTATTGGCGGGACTAGCTCCTACGAGCAGTACTTC.

V and J are TRBV7-2 and TRBJ2-5; D is perhaps TRBD2 (7 bases). Germline lookup yields CDR1 SGHTA and CDR2 FQGNSA. Trimming pared 2 bases from V and 2 bases from J, leaving 21 bases between. The CDR3 is 18 amino acids. CDR3 sequence (DNA): TGTGCCAGCAGCTTAAGTCTTTGGGGGGGCCTGAGACAAGAGACCCAGTACTTC. It translates to CASSLSLWGGLRQETQYF.

The rearrangement joins TRBV19 to TRBJ1-1; TRBD1 agrees at 7 bases. V was clipped by 8 bases and J by 6 bases; unmatched bases: 12. CDR1 is LNHDA, CDR2 SQIVND, per germline (reference sequence). The length of the CDR3 is 14 residues. The CDR3 DNA follows: TGTGCCAGTGGAAAGGACAGGTATAGGGCTGAAGCTTTCTTT. Translating it yields CASGKDRYRAEAFF.

The chain links TRBV15 to TRBJ1-2; D not certain. From germline, CDR1 is LNHNV and CDR2 YYDKDF (reference sequence). With 1 base removed from V and 3 bases from J, the gap between germline ends came to 18 bases. The CDR3 length is 17 residues. CDR3 sequence (DNA): TGTGCCACCAGCAGAGTTCTTACGGGGAGAAGGGACTATGGCTACACCTTC. Its translation is CATSRVLTGRRDYGYTF.

The CDR3 loop reads CAISDRDRNNSPLHF. The CDR3 DNA follows: TGTGCCATCAGTGACCGGGACAGGAATAATTCACCCCTCCACTTT. The chain couples TRBV10-3 to TRBJ1-6; TRBD1 matches 8 bases. CDR3 length equals 15 residues. The germline CDR1 and CDR2 sequences are ENHRY and SYGVKD. V was pared by 3 bases and J by 5 bases, with 3 bases of the junction left unmatched.

The V call is TRBV6-5, the J call TRBJ2-7; TRBD2 agrees at 9 bases. Germline lookup yields CDR1 MNHEY and CDR2 SVGAGI. Trimming took 0 bases from V and 2 from J; bases not matched to a gene: 2. There are 15 residues in the CDR3. CDR3: CASSYSGTSTYEQYF. The CDR3 nucleotides read TGTGCCAGCAGTTACTCAGGGACTAGCACCTACGAGCAGTACTTC.

J is TRBJ1-3 and V is TRBV28, with D unclear. V was shortened by 2 bases and J by 6 bases, with 14 bases between the two germline ends. Germline V gives CDR1 MDHEN, CDR2 SYDVKM. This CDR3 spans 15 amino acids. CDR3 sequence: CASSLTAGPENTIYF. The CDR3, as DNA: TGTGCCAGCAGTTTAACGGCAGGCCCCGAAAACACCATATATTTT.

This clone has only a few counts. The chain recombines TRBV19 with TRBJ1-4, with 9 bases fitting TRBD1. Germline CDR1 reads LNHDA; CDR2 reads SQIVND (reference sequence). The CDR3 runs to 15 residues. V was clipped by 4 bases and J by 4 bases; unmatched bases: 4. CDR3 sequence (DNA): TGTGCCAGTAGTACGCACAGGGGGCATAATGAAAAACTGTTTTTT. It encodes CASSTHRGHNEKLFF.

CDR3 sequence reads: CATSRDAGAGELFF. DNA of the CDR3: TGTGCCACCAGCAGAGATGCAGGGGCCGGGGAGCTGTTTTTT. This chain connects TRBV15 to TRBJ2-2, with a tentative D call TRBD1 (6 bases). Between the trimmed V and J ends, which lost 0 bases and 6 bases, there was a span of 8 bases. CDR3 length: 14 residues. Germline loops: CDR1 LNHNV, CDR2 YYDKDF (reference sequence).

This chain joins TRBV28 and TRBJ2-5, with TRBD2 identical over 11 bases. Germline V gene sequence: CDR1 MDHEN, CDR2 SYDVKM. V lost 2 bases to trimming and J lost 6 bases; unmatched junction nucleotides: 5. The CDR3 is 15 amino acids. This CDR3 reads CASSLSSGGAKTQYF. CDR3 in DNA: TGTGCCAGCAGTTTAAGTAGCGGGGGGGCGAAGACCCAGTACTTC.

This clone was observed once. V gene TRBV27 combines with J gene TRBJ2-2; the D gene is possibly TRBD2 (7 bases). Germline CDR1 MNHEY, CDR2 SMNVEV (reference sequence). The CDR3 consists of 16 residues. V lost 7 bases, J lost 7 bases, and 22 bases lay in between. The CDR3 DNA follows: TGTGCCAGCAAAACTGAAGGGGGGGGGCGTAGCGGGGAGCTGTTTTTT. Residues: CASKTEGGGRSGELFF.

This clone was seen a single time. The chain carries TRBV3-1 (or the pseudogene TRBV3-2) and TRBJ2-7; no clear D. V dropped 1 base and J dropped 2 bases, with 9 bases sitting between them. CDR1 and CDR2 (germline): LGHDT, YNNKEL (reference sequence). The CDR3 runs to 14 residues. The DNA for the CDR3 is TGTGCCAGCAGCCAAGTGGGCAGCCCCTACGAGCAGTACTTC. Its protein is CASSQVGSPYEQYF.

V gene TRBV30 combines with J gene TRBJ1-1; 12 bases match TRBD1. The CDR3 has 13 amino acids. V trimming: 1 base; J trimming: 12 bases; junction bases outside the gene matches: 6. The germline gives CDR1 GTSNPN, CDR2 SVGIG (reference sequence). As DNA, the CDR3 is TGTGCCTGGAGTGAGGGACAGGGGGCAGCGTCTTTCTTT. Translation gives CAWSEGQGAASFF.

J is TRBJ1-2 and V is TRBV28; a possible D gene is TRBD1 (5 bases). The CDR3 sequence is 13 residues long. CDR1 and CDR2 (germline): MDHEN, SYDVKM. Deletions cut 4 bases from V and 8 bases from J, with 14 bases between. The chain's CDR3 is CASSSPGGGGYTF. CDR3 DNA sequence: TGTGCCAGCAGTTCCCCCGGGGGTGGCGGCTACACCTTC.

The chain combines TRBV4-1 with TRBJ1-1; D possibly corresponds to TRBD1 (6 bases). Germline V gene sequence: CDR1 MGHRA, CDR2 YSYEKL. V shed 2 bases and J shed 1 base, with 17 bases lying between them. CDR3 length: 17 residues. The CDR3 is CASSQTLAGHKNTEAFF. CDR3 sequence (DNA): TGCGCCAGCAGCCAAACATTAGCGGGACACAAGAACACTGAAGCTTTCTTT.

The V and J genes are TRBV5-4 and TRBJ1-3; D is possibly TRBD1 (5 bases). CDR1 is SGHNT and CDR2 is YYREEE in the germline V gene (reference sequence). V was shortened by 0 bases and J by 1 base, with 5 bases between the two germline ends. The CDR3 spans 14 residues. CDR3 sequence: CASSLAGSGNTIYF. The CDR3 DNA sequence: TGTGCCAGCAGCTTGGCAGGGTCTGGAAACACCATATATTTT.

This clone was counted only a few times. The rearrangement uses TRBV3-1 (or the pseudogene TRBV3-2) and TRBJ2-1; 10 bases map to TRBD2. Germline trimming cut 8 bases from V and 8 bases from J; bases unmatched to any gene: 6. The CDR3 extends over 13 amino acids. Germline CDR1 LGHDT, CDR2 YNNKEL (reference sequence). CDR3: CASRAGGPHEQFF. CDR3 in DNA: TGTGCCAGCCGAGCGGGGGGGCCACATGAGCAGTTCTTC.

This chain connects TRBV2 to TRBJ1-1; D remains ambiguous. Germline loops: CDR1 SNHLY, CDR2 FYNNEI. There are 18 residues in the CDR3. With 0 bases removed from V and 2 bases from J, the gap between germline ends came to 19 bases. The DNA of the CDR3 is TGTGCCAGCAGTGAAGCGGAAGCCTCGGAGAGAATAAACACTGAAGCTTTCTTT. Translated, it gives CASSEAEASERINTEAFF.

The chain is built from TRBV7-9 and TRBJ1-2, with TRBD1 identical over 8 bases. There are 16 residues in the CDR3. J was trimmed by 0 bases and V by 5 bases; bases with no gene match: 8. Germline V gene data show CDR1 as SEHNR and CDR2 as FQNEAQ (reference sequence). CDR3 nucleotides: TGTGCCAGCAGCCAGGACAGGGACTTCCCTAACTATGGCTACACCTTC. Encoded protein: CASSQDRDFPNYGYTF.

The chain uses TRBV3-1 (or the pseudogene TRBV3-2) and TRBJ1-3; 7 nucleotides line up with TRBD1. CDR3 size: 18 residues. Germline assignment: CDR1 LGHDT and CDR2 YNNKEL (reference sequence). Losses at the gene ends were 3 bases for V and 0 bases for J; bases not matched to a gene: 11. The CDR3 coding sequence is TGTGCCAGCAGCCAGATCCCACCCCGGGACAGCTCTGGAAACACCATATATTTT. Residues: CASSQIPPRDSSGNTIYF.

The chain joins TRBV6-6 to TRBJ2-5, with TRBD2 identical over 10 bases. J was trimmed by 4 bases and V by 4 bases; bases with no gene match: 6. CDR3 size: 15 residues. Germline loops: CDR1 MNHNY, CDR2 SVGAGI (reference sequence). The CDR3 sequence is CASSSEREGGETQYF. Here the CDR3 DNA reads TGTGCCAGCAGTTCCGAGCGGGAGGGAGGAGAGACCCAGTACTTC.

This chain links TRBV28 with TRBJ2-3; 7 bases agree with TRBD2. Germline V gene sequence: CDR1 MDHEN, CDR2 SYDVKM. The V segment lost 7 bases and the J segment 1 base; nucleotides outside the gene matches: 14. This CDR3 is 17 amino acids long. The CDR3 is CASILNAGLAGTDTQYF. The CDR3 DNA reads as TGTGCCAGCATCCTAAATGCGGGGCTAGCGGGCACAGATACGCAGTATTTT.

The CDR3 DNA follows: TGTGCCAGCAGCCTCGCAGGGCGGGAAGGCACAGATACGCAGTATTTT. This sequence encodes CASSLAGREGTDTQYF. The genes are TRBV3-1 (or the pseudogene TRBV3-2) and TRBJ2-3; D perhaps matches TRBD2 (6 bases). V lost 4 bases and J lost 1, with 15 bases in between. The CDR3 has 16 amino acids. Germline CDR1 is LGHDT and CDR2 is YNNKEL (reference sequence).

This clone showed up just once. This rearrangement joins TRBV11-3 to TRBJ1-1; possible D gene TRBD1, 5 bases. Between the trimmed V and J ends, which lost 2 bases and 1 base, there was a span of 8 bases. The CDR3 length is 14 residues. The germline gives CDR1 SGHNT, CDR2 YENEEA. This CDR3 reads CASSLPGGNTEAFF. The CDR3 coding sequence is TGTGCCAGCAGCTTACCCGGGGGGAACACTGAAGCTTTCTTT.